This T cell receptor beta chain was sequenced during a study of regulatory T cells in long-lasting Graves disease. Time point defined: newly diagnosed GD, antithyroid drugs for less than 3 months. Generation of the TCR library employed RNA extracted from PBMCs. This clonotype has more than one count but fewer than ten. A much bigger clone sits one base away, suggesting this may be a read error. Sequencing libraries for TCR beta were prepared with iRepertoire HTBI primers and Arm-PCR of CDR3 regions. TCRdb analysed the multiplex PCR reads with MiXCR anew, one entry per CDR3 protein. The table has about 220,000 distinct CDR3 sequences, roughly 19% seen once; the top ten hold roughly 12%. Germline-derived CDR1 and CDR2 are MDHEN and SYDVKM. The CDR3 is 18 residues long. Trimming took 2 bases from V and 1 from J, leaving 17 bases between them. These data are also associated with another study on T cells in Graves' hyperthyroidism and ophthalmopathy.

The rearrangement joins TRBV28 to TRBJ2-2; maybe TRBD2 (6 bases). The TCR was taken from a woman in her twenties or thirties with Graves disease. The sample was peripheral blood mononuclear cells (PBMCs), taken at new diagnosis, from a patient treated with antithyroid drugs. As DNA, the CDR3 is TGTGCCAGCAGTTTACGACTAGATGCGGCGGTGAACACCGGGGAGCTGTTTTTT. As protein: CASSLRLDAAVNTGELFF.